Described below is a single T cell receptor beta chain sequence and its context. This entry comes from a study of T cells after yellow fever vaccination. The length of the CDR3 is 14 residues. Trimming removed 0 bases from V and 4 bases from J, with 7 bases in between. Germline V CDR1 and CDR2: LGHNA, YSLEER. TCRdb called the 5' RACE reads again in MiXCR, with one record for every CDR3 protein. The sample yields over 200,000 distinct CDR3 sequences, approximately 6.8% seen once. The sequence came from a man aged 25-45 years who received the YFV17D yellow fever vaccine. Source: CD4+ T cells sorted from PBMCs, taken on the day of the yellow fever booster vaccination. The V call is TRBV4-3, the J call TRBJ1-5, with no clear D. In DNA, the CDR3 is TGCGCCAGCAGCCAAGAGCTGGCGAATCAGCCCCAGCATTTT. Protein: CASSQELANQPQHF.